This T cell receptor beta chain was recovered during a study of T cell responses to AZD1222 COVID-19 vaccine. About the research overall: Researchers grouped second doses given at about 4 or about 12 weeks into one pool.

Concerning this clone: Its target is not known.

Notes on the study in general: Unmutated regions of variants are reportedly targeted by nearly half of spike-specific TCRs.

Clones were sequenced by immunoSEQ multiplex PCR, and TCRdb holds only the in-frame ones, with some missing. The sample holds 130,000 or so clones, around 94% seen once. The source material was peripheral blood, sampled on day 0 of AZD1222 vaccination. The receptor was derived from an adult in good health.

The CDR3 coding sequence is TGCGCCAGCAGCCTATCACCTGAAACCTACAATGAGCAGTTCTTC. As protein: CASSLSPETYNEQFF. The J gene is TRBJ2-1, the V gene TRBV4-1; D is ambiguous. The CDR3 runs to 15 residues. Deletions cut 4 bases from V and 2 bases from J, with 12 bases between. Germline values: CDR1 MGHRA, CDR2 YSYEKL.